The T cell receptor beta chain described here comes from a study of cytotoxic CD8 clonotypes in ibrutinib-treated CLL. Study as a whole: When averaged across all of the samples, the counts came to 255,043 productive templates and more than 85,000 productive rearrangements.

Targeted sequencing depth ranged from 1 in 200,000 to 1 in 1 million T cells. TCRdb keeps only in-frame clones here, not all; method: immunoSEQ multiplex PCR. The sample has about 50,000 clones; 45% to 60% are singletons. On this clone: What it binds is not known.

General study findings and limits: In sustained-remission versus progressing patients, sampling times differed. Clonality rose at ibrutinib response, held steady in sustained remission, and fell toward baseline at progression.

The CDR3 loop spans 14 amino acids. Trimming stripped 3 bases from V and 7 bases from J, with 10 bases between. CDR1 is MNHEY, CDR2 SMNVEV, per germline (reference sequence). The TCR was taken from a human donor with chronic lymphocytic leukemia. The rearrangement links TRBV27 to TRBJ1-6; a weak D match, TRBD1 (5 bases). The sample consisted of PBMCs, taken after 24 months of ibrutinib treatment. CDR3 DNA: TGTGCCAGCAGTTTGACCGGGGGGAATTCACCCCTCCACTTT. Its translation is CASSLTGGNSPLHF.